These 23 T cell receptor beta chains came from one sample sequenced in a study of cytomegalovirus exposure and HLA in healthy donors. The primer mix had 60 Vbeta and 13 Jbeta primers. This table comes from immunoSEQ multiplex PCR, and its TCRdb copy is limited to in-frame clones, with some not included. Its clone listing holds about 140,000 clones. Material: PBMCs. The receptors originated from a male donor in good health and CMV-seronegative.

The chain employs TRBV7-2 and TRBJ1-1; D is ambiguous. There are 13 residues in the CDR3. Trimming took 5 bases from V and 5 from J, leaving 12 bases between them. Germline V gene sequence: CDR1 SGHTA, CDR2 FQGNSA. CDR3 residues: CASSIETSTEAFF. The CDR3 DNA is TGTGCCAGCAGCATAGAGACTTCGACTGAAGCTTTCTTT.

The chain couples TRBV5-1 to TRBJ2-1; the match to TRBD2 covers 7 bases. This CDR3 region has 16 residues. The germline V gene encodes CDR1 SGHRS and CDR2 YFSETQ. Trimming removed 0 bases from V and 9 bases from J; junction bases left unmatched: 12. The CDR3 region is CASSLERGLRLGEQFF. DNA of the CDR3: TGCGCCAGCAGCTTGGAGCGGGGTCTTCGCTTGGGTGAGCAGTTCTTC.

This rearrangement joins TRBV5-4 to TRBJ1-2; TRBD1 aligns across 12 bases. CDR1 is SGHNT, CDR2 YYREEE, per germline (reference sequence). CDR3 size: 18 residues. The V segment lost 5 bases and the J segment 2 bases; nucleotides outside the gene matches: 13. The CDR3 loop reads CASRRGTGGMGGNYGYTF. The CDR3, as DNA: TGTGCCAGCAGGCGTGGGACAGGGGGCATGGGAGGAAACTATGGCTACACCTTC.

The rearrangement uses TRBV7-6 and TRBJ1-2; 9 bases are a match to TRBD1. The CDR3 consists of 14 residues. The germline V gene encodes CDR1 SGHVS and CDR2 FNYEAQ. J lost 8 bases, V lost 1 base, and 5 bases had no gene match. The CDR3 protein is CASSLGTGAEGYTF. CDR3 DNA sequence: TGTGCCAGCAGCTTAGGGACAGGGGCTGAGGGCTACACCTTC.

The rearrangement joins TRBV5-8 to TRBJ2-7; 8 positions agree with TRBD2. V dropped 2 bases and J dropped 7; count of bases not matched to a gene: 8. Germline CDR1 reads SGHTS; CDR2 reads YDEGEE. This CDR3 has 14 amino acids. The CDR3, as DNA: TGTGCCAGCAGCTTCCAAGCGGGAGCTAAGGAGCAGTACTTC. It is translated as CASSFQAGAKEQYF. Full variable domain (remainder filled in from reference TRBV5-8 and TRBJ2-7): EAGVTQSPTHLIKTRGQQATLRCSPISGHTSVYWYQQALGLGLQFLLWYDEGEERNRGNFPPRFSGRQFPNYSSELNVNALELEDSALYLCASSFQAGAKEQYFGPGTRLTVT.

The genes are TRBV19 and TRBJ1-5; 7 bases align to TRBD1. CDR3 length equals 16 residues. Germline V gene data show CDR1 as LNHDA and CDR2 as SQIVND (reference sequence). J was trimmed by 3 bases and V by 3 bases; bases with no gene match: 8. The CDR3 DNA reads as TGTGCCAGTAGTATCCTTGGGACAGCCGACAATCAGCCCCAGCATTTT. It codes for CASSILGTADNQPQHF.

The gene calls are TRBV19 and TRBJ2-1; TRBD1 matches 9 bases. The CDR3 extends over 13 amino acids. Germline trimming cut 8 bases from V and 7 bases from J; bases unmatched to any gene: 6. Germline V gene sequence: CDR1 LNHDA, CDR2 SQIVND (reference sequence). This CDR3 reads CASRADRGNEQFF. The CDR3 coding sequence is TGTGCCAGTCGGGCGGACAGGGGTAATGAGCAGTTCTTC.

CDR3 in DNA: TGTGCCAGCAGTGAATTACAGCAAGCCTCTGGAAACACCATATATTTT. Translating it yields CASSELQQASGNTIYF. The chain uses TRBV6-1 and TRBJ1-3; D remains unclear. The V end lost 2 bases, the J end lost 0 bases, and 11 bases lay between the germline ends. This CDR3 is built from 16 residues. The germline V gene has CDR1 MNHNS and CDR2 SASEGT.

The CDR3 protein is CAWTGQGALGYGYTF. Here the CDR3 DNA reads TGTGCCTGGACGGGTCAGGGGGCCTTGGGCTATGGCTACACCTTC. The gene calls are TRBV30 and TRBJ1-2, with 8 bases that match TRBD1. Germline CDR1 reads GTSNPN; CDR2 reads SVGIG (reference sequence). After removal of 4 bases from V and 4 bases from J, the junction contained 11 bases not matched to a gene. The CDR3 consists of 15 residues. The variable domain in full, completed from reference TRBV30 and TRBJ1-2, reads SQTIHQWPATLVQPVGSPLSLECTVEGTSNPNLYWYRQAAGRGLQLLFYSVGIGQISSEVPQNLSASRPQDRQFILSSKKLLLSDSGFYLCAWTGQGALGYGYTFGSGTRLTVV.

The chain carries TRBV9 and TRBJ2-3, with D possibly TRBD2 on 5 matching bases. This CDR3 has 15 residues. The V gene's germline CDR1 is SGDLS and CDR2 YYNGEE. V was shortened by 8 bases and J by 2 bases, with 18 bases between the two germline ends. In DNA form, the CDR3 reads TGTGCCAGTAGACCGGGGTCACCCCTCACAGATACGCAGTATTTT. It specifies CASRPGSPLTDTQYF.

The CDR3 region is CASSLGQGTYEQYF. CDR3 DNA sequence: TGTGCCAGCAGCTTAGGACAGGGGACCTACGAGCAGTACTTC. V is TRBV11-2 and J is TRBJ2-7; 8 bases match TRBD1. After removal of 1 base from V and 2 bases from J, the junction contained 1 base not matched to a gene. The V gene's germline CDR1 is SGHAT and CDR2 FQNNGV. The CDR3 loop spans 14 amino acids.

The chain couples TRBV30 to TRBJ1-5; a weak D match, TRBD1 (5 bases). The CDR3 runs to 13 residues. The germline V and J ends were trimmed by 3 bases and 9 bases, with 15 bases remaining between them. The germline V gene encodes CDR1 GTSNPN and CDR2 SVGIG (reference sequence). The chain's CDR3 is CAWRATGQGPQHF. CDR3 in DNA: TGTGCCTGGAGAGCGACGGGCCAGGGGCCCCAGCATTTT.

The gene calls are TRBV19 and TRBJ2-3; TRBD2 matches at 14 bases. V lost 3 bases, J lost 7 bases, and 12 bases stayed unmatched. The CDR3 loop spans 18 amino acids. CDR1 is LNHDA, CDR2 SQIVND, per germline (reference sequence). This chain's CDR3 is CASSMPGLAGVEEHTQYF. CDR3 coding DNA: TGTGCCAGTAGTATGCCGGGACTAGCGGGGGTAGAAGAACATACGCAGTATTTT.

DNA for the CDR3: TGTGCCAGCAGCTTGACAGGGCTATTGGGGGCCAACGTCCTGACTTTC. It yields the protein CASSLTGLLGANVLTF. J is TRBJ2-6 and V is TRBV7-2, with TRBD1 matching over 7 bases. The germline V gene has CDR1 SGHTA and CDR2 FQGNSA. The CDR3 consists of 16 residues. The V segment lost 3 bases and the J segment 4 bases; nucleotides outside the gene matches: 6.

The chain is built from TRBV5-1 and TRBJ1-2; 8 bases match TRBD1. The junction had 8 bases not matched to a gene; V was cut back by 4 bases and J by 6 bases. The germline CDR1 and CDR2 sequences are SGHRS and YFSETQ. The CDR3 is 14 amino acids. For the CDR3, the DNA is TGCGCCAGCAGCCTAATGGGACAGGCAGATGGCTACACCTTC. Residues: CASSLMGQADGYTF.

The chain links TRBV4-1 to TRBJ1-5; D is perhaps TRBD1 (5 bases). Germline V gene data show CDR1 as MGHRA and CDR2 as YSYEKL. The CDR3 is 15 amino acids. Trimming removed 1 base at V and 5 bases at J, with 12 bases between. The CDR3 reads CASSQGWGSYQPQHF. CDR3 DNA sequence: TGCGCCAGCAGCCAAGGATGGGGCAGTTATCAGCCCCAGCATTTT.

Points on this clone: Distinct nucleotide sequences in the sample also encode this CDR3. The chain joins TRBV7-2 to TRBJ2-7; D is possibly TRBD2 (5 bases). The CDR3 covers 13 residues. Trimming took 0 bases from V and 4 from J, leaving 7 bases between them. The V gene's germline CDR1 is SGHTA and CDR2 FQGNSA. The CDR3 protein is CASSLAPGYEQYF. CDR3 bases: TGTGCCAGCAGCTTAGCACCGGGGTACGAGCAGTACTTC.

V and J are TRBV9 and TRBJ2-3; 7 bases fit TRBD2. The germline gives CDR1 SGDLS, CDR2 YYNGEE. The CDR3 runs to 16 residues. The ends lost 3 bases at V and 2 bases at J; junction bases unmatched: 9. For the CDR3, the DNA is TGTGCCAGCAGCGAGGTCCGGGACTACTTCACAGATACGCAGTATTTT. Protein: CASSEVRDYFTDTQYF.

J is TRBJ2-1 and V is TRBV6-6; 7 nucleotides align to TRBD1. V gave up 10 bases and J gave up 3 bases; unmatched junction bases: 9. Per germline, CDR1 MNHNY and CDR2 SVGAGI (reference sequence). The CDR3 spans 14 residues. The CDR3 bases are TGTGCCACCCGATACAGGGGTAGCTACAATGAGCAGTTCTTC. As protein: CATRYRGSYNEQFF.

A word on this clone: Compared with germline, one end of the junction differs, possibly owing to a read error. The chain recombines TRBV19 with TRBJ1-5, with D possibly TRBD1 on 5 matching bases. Germline loops: CDR1 LNHDA, CDR2 SQIVND (reference sequence). CDR3 length: 20 residues. CDR3 region: CASSKSVEGGVRPSNQPQHF. In DNA form, the CDR3 reads TGTGCCAGCAGTAAATCGGTAGAGGGAGGGGTGAGACCTAGCAATCAGCCCCAGCATTTT.

The chain joins TRBV27 to TRBJ1-2, with TRBD1 as a possible D gene (5 bases). The germline V gene has CDR1 MNHEY and CDR2 SMNVEV (reference sequence). CDR3 length equals 15 residues. Trimming removed 2 bases from V and 2 bases from J, with 12 bases in between. In DNA form, the CDR3 reads TGTGCCAGCAGTTTAAGTGAGCGGGGGAACTATGGCTACACCTTC. Protein: CASSLSERGNYGYTF.

The chain combines TRBV10-2 with TRBJ2-1; 7 bases fit TRBD1. Losses at the gene ends were 3 bases for V and 7 bases for J; bases not matched to a gene: 6. The CDR3 covers 14 residues. Looked up from germline, CDR1 is WSHSY and CDR2 is SAAADI. CDR3 residues: CASSDEGAWNEQFF. The CDR3 DNA follows: TGCGCCAGCAGTGATGAGGGGGCATGGAATGAGCAGTTCTTC.

The rearrangement uses TRBV18 and TRBJ1-5; the match to TRBD1 covers 8 bases. Germline V gene sequence: CDR1 KGHSH, CDR2 LQKENI. The junction had 3 bases not matched to a gene; V was cut back by 4 bases and J by 1 base. The CDR3 runs 15 residues. CDR3 residues: CASSLQGGSNQPQHF. CDR3 nucleotides: TGTGCCAGCTCACTACAGGGGGGCAGCAATCAGCCCCAGCATTTT.